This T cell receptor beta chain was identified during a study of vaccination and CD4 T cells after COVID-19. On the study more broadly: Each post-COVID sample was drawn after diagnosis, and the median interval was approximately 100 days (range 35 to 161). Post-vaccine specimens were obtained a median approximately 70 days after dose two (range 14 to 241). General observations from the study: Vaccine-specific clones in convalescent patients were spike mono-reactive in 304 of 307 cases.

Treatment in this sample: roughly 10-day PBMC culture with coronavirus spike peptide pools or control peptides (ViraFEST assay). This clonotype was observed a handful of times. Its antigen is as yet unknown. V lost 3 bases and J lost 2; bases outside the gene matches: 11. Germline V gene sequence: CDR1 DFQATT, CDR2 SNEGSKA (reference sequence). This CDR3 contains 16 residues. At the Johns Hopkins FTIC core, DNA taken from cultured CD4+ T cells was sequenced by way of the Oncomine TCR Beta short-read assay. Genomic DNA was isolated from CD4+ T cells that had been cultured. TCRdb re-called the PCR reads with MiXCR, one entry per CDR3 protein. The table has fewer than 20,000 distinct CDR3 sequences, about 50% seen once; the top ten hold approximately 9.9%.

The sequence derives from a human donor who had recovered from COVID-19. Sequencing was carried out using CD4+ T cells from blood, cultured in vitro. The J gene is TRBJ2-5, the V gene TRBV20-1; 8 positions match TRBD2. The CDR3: CSASGGLAGVQETQYF. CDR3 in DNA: TGCAGTGCTAGCGGGGGGCTAGCGGGCGTTCAAGAGACCCAGTACTTC.